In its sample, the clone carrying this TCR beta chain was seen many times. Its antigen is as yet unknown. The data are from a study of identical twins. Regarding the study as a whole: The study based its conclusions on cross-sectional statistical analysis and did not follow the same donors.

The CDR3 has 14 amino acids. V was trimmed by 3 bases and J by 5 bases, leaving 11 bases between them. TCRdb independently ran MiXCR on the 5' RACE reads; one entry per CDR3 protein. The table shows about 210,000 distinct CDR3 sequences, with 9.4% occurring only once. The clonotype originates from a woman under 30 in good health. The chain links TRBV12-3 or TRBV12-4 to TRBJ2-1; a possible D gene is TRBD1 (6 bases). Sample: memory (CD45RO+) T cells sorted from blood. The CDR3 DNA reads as TGTGCCAGCAGTTTCTGGACAGACGACAATGAGCAGTTCTTC. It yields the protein CASSFWTDDNEQFF.